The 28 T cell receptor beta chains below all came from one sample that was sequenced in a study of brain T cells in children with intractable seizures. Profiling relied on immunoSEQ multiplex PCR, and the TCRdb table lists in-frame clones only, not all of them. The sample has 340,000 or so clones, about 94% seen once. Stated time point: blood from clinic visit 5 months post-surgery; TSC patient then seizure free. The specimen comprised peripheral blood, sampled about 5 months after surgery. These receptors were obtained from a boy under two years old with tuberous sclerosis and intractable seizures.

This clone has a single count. For the CDR3, the DNA is TGTGCCAGCAGCCAAGAAGCAGGGAACACCGGGGAGCTGTTTTTT. Encoded protein: CASSQEAGNTGELFF. The chain joins TRBV3-1 (or the pseudogene TRBV3-2) to TRBJ2-2; D is undetermined. Germline assignment: CDR1 LGHDT and CDR2 YNNKEL (reference sequence). The CDR3 extends over 15 amino acids. Trimming removed 0 bases at V and 1 base at J, with 6 bases between.

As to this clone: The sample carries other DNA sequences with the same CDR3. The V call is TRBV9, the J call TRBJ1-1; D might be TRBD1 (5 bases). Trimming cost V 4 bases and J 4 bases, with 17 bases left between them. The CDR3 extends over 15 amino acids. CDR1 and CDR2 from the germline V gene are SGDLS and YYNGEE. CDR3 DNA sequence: TGTGCCAGCAGCCCGTCGGGGACGGGGGGCACTGAAGCTTTCTTT. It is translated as CASSPSGTGGTEAFF.

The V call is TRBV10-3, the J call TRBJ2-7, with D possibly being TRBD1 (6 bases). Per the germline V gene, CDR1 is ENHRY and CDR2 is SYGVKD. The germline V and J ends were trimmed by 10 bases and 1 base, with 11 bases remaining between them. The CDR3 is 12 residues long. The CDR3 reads CASSTGSYEQYF. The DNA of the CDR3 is TGTGCCAGCAGCACAGGGTCCTACGAGCAGTACTTC.

CDR3 sequence (DNA): TGCAGCGTTGAAGACCAAGCATCAGGGGTCGGCACAGATACGCAGTATTTT. It encodes CSVEDQASGVGTDTQYF. The chain joins TRBV29-1 to TRBJ2-3; TRBD1 might be the D (6 bases). Germline lookup yields CDR1 SQVTM and CDR2 ANQGSEA. The CDR3 runs 17 residues. V shed 0 bases and J shed 1 base, with 17 bases lying between them.

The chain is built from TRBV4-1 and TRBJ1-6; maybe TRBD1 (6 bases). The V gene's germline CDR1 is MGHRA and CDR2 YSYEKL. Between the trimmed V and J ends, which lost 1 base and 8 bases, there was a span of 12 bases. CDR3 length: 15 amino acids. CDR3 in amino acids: CASSQVGGGYSPLHF. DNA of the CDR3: TGCGCCAGCAGCCAAGTAGGGGGTGGATATTCACCCCTCCACTTT.

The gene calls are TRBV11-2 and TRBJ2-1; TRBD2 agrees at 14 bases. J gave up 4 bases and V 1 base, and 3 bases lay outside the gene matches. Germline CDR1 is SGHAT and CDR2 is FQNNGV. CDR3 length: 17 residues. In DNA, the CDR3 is TGTGCCAGCAGCTTAGGACTAGCGGGGGGGCAGTACAATGAGCAGTTCTTC. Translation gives CASSLGLAGGQYNEQFF. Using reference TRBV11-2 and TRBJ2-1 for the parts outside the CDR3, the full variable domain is EAGVAQSPRYKIIEKRQSVAFWCNPISGHATLYWYQQILGQGPKLLIQFQNNGVVDDSQLPKDRFSAERLKGVDSTLKIQPAKLEDSAVYLCASSLGLAGGQYNEQFFGPGTRLTVL.

CDR3 loop: CASSHAGEANYGYTF. The CDR3 nucleotides read TGTGCCAGCAGCCACGCGGGGGAAGCTAACTATGGCTACACCTTC. The chain joins TRBV9 to TRBJ1-2; a possible D gene is TRBD1 (5 bases). Trimming stripped 4 bases from V and 0 bases from J, with 13 bases between. Germline CDR1 SGDLS, CDR2 YYNGEE. The CDR3 is 15 amino acids.

The CDR3 here is CSASREPSTDTQYF. CDR3 bases: TGCAGTGCTAGTAGGGAGCCCAGCACAGATACGCAGTATTTT. The chain has TRBV20-1 and TRBJ2-3; D is perhaps TRBD2 (5 bases). Trimming took 3 bases from V and 0 from J, leaving 10 bases between them. The germline CDR1 and CDR2 sequences are DFQATT and SNEGSKA (reference sequence). CDR3 length: 14 amino acids.

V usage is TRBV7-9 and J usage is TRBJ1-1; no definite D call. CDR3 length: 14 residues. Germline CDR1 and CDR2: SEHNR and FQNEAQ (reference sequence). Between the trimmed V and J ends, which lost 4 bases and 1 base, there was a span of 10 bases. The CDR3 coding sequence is TGTGCCAGCAGCTCCACAATTAGGAACACTGAAGCTTTCTTT. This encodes CASSSTIRNTEAFF.

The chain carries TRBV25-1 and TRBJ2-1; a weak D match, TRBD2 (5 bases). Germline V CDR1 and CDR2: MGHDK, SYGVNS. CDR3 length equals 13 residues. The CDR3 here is CTISRGPYNEQFF. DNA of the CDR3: TGTACCATAAGCCGGGGTCCGTACAATGAGCAGTTCTTC.

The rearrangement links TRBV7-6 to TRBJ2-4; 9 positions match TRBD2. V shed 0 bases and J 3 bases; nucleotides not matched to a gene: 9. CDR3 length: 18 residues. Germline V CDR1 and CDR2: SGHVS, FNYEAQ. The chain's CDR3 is CASSLASGGLLGKNIQYF. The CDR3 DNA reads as TGTGCCAGCAGCTTAGCTAGCGGGGGCCTTCTTGGCAAAAACATTCAGTACTTC.

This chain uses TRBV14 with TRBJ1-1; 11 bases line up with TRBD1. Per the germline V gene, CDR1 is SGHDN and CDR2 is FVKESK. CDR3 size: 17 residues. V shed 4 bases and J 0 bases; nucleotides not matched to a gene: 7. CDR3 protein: CASSPWTGGLMNTEAFF. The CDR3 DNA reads TGTGCCAGCAGCCCTTGGACAGGGGGCTTGATGAACACTGAAGCTTTCTTT. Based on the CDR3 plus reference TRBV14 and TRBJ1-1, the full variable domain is EAGVTQFPSHSVIEKGQTVTLRCDPISGHDNLYWYRRVMGKEIKFLLHFVKESKQDESGMPNNRFLAERTGGTYSTLKVQPAELEDSGVYFCASSPWTGGLMNTEAFFGQGTRLTVV.

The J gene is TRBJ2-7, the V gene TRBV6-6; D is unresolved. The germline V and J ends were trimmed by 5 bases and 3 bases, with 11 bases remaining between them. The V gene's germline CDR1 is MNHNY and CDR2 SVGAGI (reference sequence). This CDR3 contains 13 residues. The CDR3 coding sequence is TGTGCCAGCAGTCCGCAGCAGTACTACGAGCAGTACTTC. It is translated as CASSPQQYYEQYF.

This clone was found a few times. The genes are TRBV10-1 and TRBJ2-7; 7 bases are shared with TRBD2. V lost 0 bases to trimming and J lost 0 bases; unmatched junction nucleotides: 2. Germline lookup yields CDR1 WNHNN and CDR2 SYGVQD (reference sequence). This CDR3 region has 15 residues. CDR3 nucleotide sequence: TGCGCCAGCAGTGAGTCGGGGGGGTTCTCCTACGAGCAGTACTTC. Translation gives CASSESGGFSYEQYF.

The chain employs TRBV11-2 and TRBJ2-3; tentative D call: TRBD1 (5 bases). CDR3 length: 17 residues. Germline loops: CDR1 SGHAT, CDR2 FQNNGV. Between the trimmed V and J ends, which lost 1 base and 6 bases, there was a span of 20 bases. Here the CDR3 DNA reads TGTGCCAGCAGCTTAGGTACCAGCGCGCGTTGGGGCGATACGCAGTATTTT. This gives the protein CASSLGTSARWGDTQYF.

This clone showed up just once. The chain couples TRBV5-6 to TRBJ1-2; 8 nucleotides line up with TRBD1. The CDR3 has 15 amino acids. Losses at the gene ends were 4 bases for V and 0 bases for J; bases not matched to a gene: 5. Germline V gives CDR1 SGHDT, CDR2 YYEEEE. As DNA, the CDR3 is TGTGCCAGCAGCCCGGCGACAGGGGCTAACTATGGCTACACCTTC. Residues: CASSPATGANYGYTF.

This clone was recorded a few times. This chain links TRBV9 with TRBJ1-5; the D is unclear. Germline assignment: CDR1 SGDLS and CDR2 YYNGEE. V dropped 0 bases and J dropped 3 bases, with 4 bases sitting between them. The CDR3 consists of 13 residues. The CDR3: CASSVGHNQPQHF. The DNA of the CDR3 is TGTGCCAGCAGCGTAGGACACAATCAGCCCCAGCATTTT.

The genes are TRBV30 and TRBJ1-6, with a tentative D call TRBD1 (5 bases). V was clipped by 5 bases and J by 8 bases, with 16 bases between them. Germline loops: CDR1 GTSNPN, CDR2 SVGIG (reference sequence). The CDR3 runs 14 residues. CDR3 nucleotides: TGTGCCTGGGGGCTGGGGAAAGGGGATTCACCCCTCCACTTT. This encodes CAWGLGKGDSPLHF.

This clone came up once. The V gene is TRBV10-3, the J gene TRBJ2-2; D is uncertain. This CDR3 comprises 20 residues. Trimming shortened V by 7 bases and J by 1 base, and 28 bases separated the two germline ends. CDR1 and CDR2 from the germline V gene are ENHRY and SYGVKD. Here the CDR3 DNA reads TGTGCCATCAACGGAGCAAACCAAAAAAGGAGACCGAAGAACACCGGGGAGCTGTTTTTT. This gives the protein CAINGANQKRRPKNTGELFF.

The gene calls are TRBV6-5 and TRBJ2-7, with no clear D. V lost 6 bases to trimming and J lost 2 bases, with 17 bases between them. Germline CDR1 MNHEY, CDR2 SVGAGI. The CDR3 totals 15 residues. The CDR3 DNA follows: TGTGCCAGCAGATCTTACAGAGCCGGAGCCTACGAGCAGTACTTC. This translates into CASRSYRAGAYEQYF.

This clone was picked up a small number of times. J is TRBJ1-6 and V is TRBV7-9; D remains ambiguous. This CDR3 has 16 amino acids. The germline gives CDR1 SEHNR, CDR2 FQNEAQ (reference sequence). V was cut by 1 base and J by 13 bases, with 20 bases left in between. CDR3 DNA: TGTGCCAGCAGCTTAGTGCACCGTTTTCAAGCTTCTCCCCTCCACTTT. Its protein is CASSLVHRFQASPLHF.

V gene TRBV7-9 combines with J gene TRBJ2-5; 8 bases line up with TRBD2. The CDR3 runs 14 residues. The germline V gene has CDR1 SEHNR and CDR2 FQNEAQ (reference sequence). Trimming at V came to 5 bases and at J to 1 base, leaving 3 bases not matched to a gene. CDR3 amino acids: CASSISGTQETQYF. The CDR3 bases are TGTGCCAGCAGCATTAGCGGGACCCAAGAGACCCAGTACTTC.

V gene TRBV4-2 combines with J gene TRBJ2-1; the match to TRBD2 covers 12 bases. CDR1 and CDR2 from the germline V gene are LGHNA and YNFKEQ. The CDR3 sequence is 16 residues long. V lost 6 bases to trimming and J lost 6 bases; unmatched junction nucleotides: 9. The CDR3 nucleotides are TGTGCCAGCAGTTTAAGACTAGCGGGAGTGTTCAATGAGCAGTTCTTC. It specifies CASSLRLAGVFNEQFF.

The CDR3 DNA follows: TGTGCCAGCAGTGAATACGGCAAGGGGGGCGATGAGCAGTTCTTC. It is translated as CASSEYGKGGDEQFF. The chain combines TRBV25-1 with TRBJ2-1; D possibly uses TRBD1 or TRBD2 (6 bases each). The V end was cut by 0 bases, the J end by 8 bases, with 14 bases between. The V gene's germline CDR1 is MGHDK and CDR2 SYGVNS. The CDR3 contains 15 residues.

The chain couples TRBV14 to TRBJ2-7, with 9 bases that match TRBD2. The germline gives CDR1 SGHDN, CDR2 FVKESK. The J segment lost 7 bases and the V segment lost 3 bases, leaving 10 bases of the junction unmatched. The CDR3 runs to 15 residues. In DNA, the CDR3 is TGTGCCAGCAGCCACCGGGACTACCTAGCGGGGGAGCAGTACTTC. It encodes CASSHRDYLAGEQYF. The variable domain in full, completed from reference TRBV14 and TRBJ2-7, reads EAGVTQFPSHSVIEKGQTVTLRCDPISGHDNLYWYRRVMGKEIKFLLHFVKESKQDESGMPNNRFLAERTGGTYSTLKVQPAELEDSGVYFCASSHRDYLAGEQYFGPGTRLTVT.

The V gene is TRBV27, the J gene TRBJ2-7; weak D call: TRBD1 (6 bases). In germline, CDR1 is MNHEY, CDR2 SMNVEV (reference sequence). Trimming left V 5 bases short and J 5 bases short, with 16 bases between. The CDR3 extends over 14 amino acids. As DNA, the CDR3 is TGTGCCAGCAGTCCCCTTGCTTCAGGGGACGAGCAGTACTTC. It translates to CASSPLASGDEQYF.

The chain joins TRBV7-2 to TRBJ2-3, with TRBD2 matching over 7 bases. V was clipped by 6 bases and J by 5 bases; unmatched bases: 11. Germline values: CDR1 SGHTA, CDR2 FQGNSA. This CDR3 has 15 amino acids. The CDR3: CASRRQTGGIDTQYF. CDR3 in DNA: TGTGCCAGCAGGCGCCAAACCGGGGGGATAGATACGCAGTATTTT.

Here the CDR3 DNA reads TGTGCCAGCAGCTTGGGGACAGCCCAATTCTCTGGAAACACCATATATTTT. This translates into CASSLGTAQFSGNTIYF. V gene TRBV5-4 combines with J gene TRBJ1-3, with D perhaps matching TRBD1 (6 bases). V was pared by 0 bases and J by 0 bases, with 13 bases between. The CDR3 length is 17 residues. Germline V lookup: CDR1 SGHNT, CDR2 YYREEE (reference sequence).